This T cell receptor (beta chain) was retrieved from a study of response to subunit inactivated influenza vaccine. This clonotype was seen a few times. Its antigen is currently unknown. TCRdb used MiXCR to reprocess the RT-PCR reads, holding one entry per CDR3 protein. The sample lists 150,000 to 200,000 distinct CDR3 sequences, approximately 12% occurring once. Study-wide points: Each seasonal influenza vaccination recruits few new T cells, the authors suggested.

This CDR3 spans 13 amino acids. Germline V CDR1 and CDR2: MNHEY, SVGEGT. V lost 1 base, J lost 4 bases, and 7 bases lay in between. The same data also contributed to another study, on T cells expressing NK-cell markers. That source notes: 5'RACE template switching built TCR beta cDNA with unique molecular identifiers. All TCR beta repertoires analysed originated from sorted CD3+CD56+NKG2C+, CD3+CD56+NKG2C- and CD3+CD56-NKG2C+ T cells. The leading position in the CD3+CD56-NKG2C+ fraction of several donors also went to these clonotypes. HCMV specificity of the expanded NKG2C+ T cell clones was not established.

Here the sequenced sample was CD8+ T cells sorted from PBMCs, taken roughly 13 days after vaccination. V is TRBV6-2 or TRBV6-3 and J is TRBJ2-5, with D maybe TRBD1 (5 bases). This sequence originates from a man between 50 and 59 years old who received an inactivated influenza vaccine. The CDR3 sequence: CASSYYRIETQYF. The CDR3 coding sequence is TGTGCCAGCAGTTACTACAGGATAGAGACCCAGTACTTC.